This TCR beta chain originates from a study of identical twins. Trimming cost V 7 bases and J 5 bases, with 18 bases left between them. The CDR3 contains 15 residues. TCRdb called the 5' RACE reads again in MiXCR, with one record for every CDR3 protein. The table has about 890,000 distinct CDR3 sequences, over 9% seen once; the top ten hold about 1.5%. Study conclusions and caveats: Cord blood beta clonotypes that were abundant carried fewer insertions, and memory repertoires showed no such trend.

As for this clonotype: No antigen is known for it.

This same sample was also taken into another study, of yellow fever vaccine responses in identical twins.

The sequencing input was PBMCs. The receptor was isolated from a woman in her late teens or twenties in good health. The rearrangement joins TRBV12-3 or TRBV12-4 to TRBJ1-3, with a tentative D call TRBD1 (5 bases). This CDR3 reads CASTLGGDPRNTIYF. The CDR3 bases are TGTGCCAGCACCCTGGGGGGGGACCCCAGAAACACCATATATTTT.